This T cell receptor beta chain emerged from a study of T cells in Graves' hyperthyroidism and ophthalmopathy. Study information: Blood was drawn when the patient was first diagnosed and still untreated. Study-wide results and caveats: Also found in blood were most expanded thyroid clonotypes above 0.001. A model built on 13 V-J features separated ophthalmopathy from stable hyperthyroidism.

Amplified regions were TCR beta CDR3 sequences from RNA transcripts. The TCR CDR3 first-round RT-PCR relied on the HTBI primer set. TCRdb used MiXCR to reprocess the multiplex PCR reads, holding one entry per CDR3 protein. The sample lists roughly 510,000 distinct CDR3 sequences, around 21% occurring once. Germline CDR1 KGHDR, CDR2 SFDVKD. Trimming removed 12 bases at V and 6 bases at J, with 20 bases between. The CDR3 runs 13 residues. As concerns this clonotype: Its antigen is unknown.

Hyperthyroidism in the patients, aged 18 to 65, was newly diagnosed and under 2 months in duration. The origin of this receptor is a man between 18 and 35 years old with Graves' hyperthyroidism. The sequencing input was blood. This chain connects TRBV24-1 to TRBJ2-7; a weak D match, TRBD2 (6 bases). The CDR3 protein is CAPTSCLVSEQYF. CDR3 nucleotide sequence: TGTGCCCCCACTAGCTGCTTGGTCTCCGAGCAGTACTTC.